This T cell receptor beta chain was retrieved from a study of early T cells in non-severe SARS-CoV-2 infection. General study results and limits: Private and CD4 specificities were missed by VDJdb matching, which favored anti-spike CD8 responses.

A few counts support this clonotype. Its specificity is not known. The CDR3 is made up of 16 amino acids. Germline V gives CDR1 SGHTA, CDR2 FQGNSA. V lost 7 bases to trimming and J lost 8 bases; unmatched junction nucleotides: 12. TCRdb re-called the 5' RACE reads with MiXCR, one entry per CDR3 protein. Among 43,000 or so distinct CDR3 sequences, roughly 7% were seen once, and the ten largest hold approximately 8%. The rearrangement links TRBV7-2 to TRBJ1-6, with 9 bases matching TRBD1. Sequenced: whole blood. This sequence originates from an adult who was a healthcare worker with PCR-confirmed SARS-CoV-2 infection or an uninfected control (not recorded which). The CDR3 coding sequence is TGTGCCAGCACCCTAATTTTAGGACAGGGGTATTCACCCCTCCACTTT. Protein: CASTLILGQGYSPLHF.